The T cell receptor (beta chain) described here comes from a study of blood T cell repertoires in COVID-19. Produced via immunoSEQ multiplex PCR; TCRdb's table is partial and in-frame only. The repertoire includes nearly 70,000 clones, nearly 90% of them detected once, and about 3% sits in the top ten. This CDR3 is 17 amino acids long. After removal of 2 bases from V and 7 bases from J, the junction contained 10 bases not matched to a gene. The germline V gene has CDR1 SGHTA and CDR2 FQGNSA. This rearrangement joins TRBV7-2 to TRBJ2-1; the match to TRBD2 covers 11 bases. This sequence originates from a woman in her 50s with COVID-19, enrolled during active disease. Sequencing was done on a sample of peripheral blood. The CDR3 loop reads CASSLPTFSGRVNEQFF. CDR3 nucleotides: TGTGCCAGCAGCTTACCGACCTTTAGCGGGAGGGTTAATGAGCAGTTCTTC.